The clone carrying this T cell receptor (beta chain) was detected many times. TCRdb used MiXCR to reprocess the 5' RACE reads, holding one entry per CDR3 protein. The sample lists 110,000 to 150,000 distinct CDR3 sequences, around 4% occurring once. This specimen belongs to a study of human T cells and chemical hapten exposure. Study summary: How much TCR each sample yielded varied, mostly because pooled library volumes differed slightly.

V was cut by 5 bases and J by 4 bases, with 11 bases left in between. CDR3 length equals 13 residues. CDR1 and CDR2 from the germline V gene are SGHTA and FQGNSA. Blood, whole and unfractionated, served as the source for total RNA extraction. The clonotype comes from a female donor in good health. J is TRBJ1-2 and V is TRBV7-2, with D tentatively TRBD1 (6 bases). CDR3 sequence reads: CASSVDRIYGYTF. The DNA for the CDR3 is TGTGCCAGCAGCGTAGACAGGATCTATGGCTACACCTTC.